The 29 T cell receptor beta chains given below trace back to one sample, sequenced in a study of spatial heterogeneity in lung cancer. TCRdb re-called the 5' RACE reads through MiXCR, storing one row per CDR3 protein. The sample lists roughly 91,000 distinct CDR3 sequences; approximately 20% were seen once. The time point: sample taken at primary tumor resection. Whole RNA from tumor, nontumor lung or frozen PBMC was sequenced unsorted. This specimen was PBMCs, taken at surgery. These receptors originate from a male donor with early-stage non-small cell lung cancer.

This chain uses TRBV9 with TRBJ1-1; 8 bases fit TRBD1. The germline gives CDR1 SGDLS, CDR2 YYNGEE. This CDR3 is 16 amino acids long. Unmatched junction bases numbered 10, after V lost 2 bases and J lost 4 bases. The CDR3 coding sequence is TGTGCCAGCAGCGTCCCCGGGCAGGGGGCAGTCACTGAAGCTTTCTTT. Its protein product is CASSVPGQGAVTEAFF.

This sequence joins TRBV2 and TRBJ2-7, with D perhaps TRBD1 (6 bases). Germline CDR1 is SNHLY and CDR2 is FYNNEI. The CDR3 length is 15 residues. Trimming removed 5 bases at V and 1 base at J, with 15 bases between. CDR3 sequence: CASSYTGFRSYEQYF. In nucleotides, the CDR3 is TGTGCCAGCAGTTATACAGGGTTTAGGTCCTACGAGCAGTACTTC.

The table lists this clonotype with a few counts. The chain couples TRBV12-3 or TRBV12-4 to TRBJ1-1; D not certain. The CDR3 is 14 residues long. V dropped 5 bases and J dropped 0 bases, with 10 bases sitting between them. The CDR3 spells CASSPLRLNTEAFF. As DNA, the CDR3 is TGTGCCAGCAGTCCTCTCCGCTTGAACACTGAAGCTTTCTTT.

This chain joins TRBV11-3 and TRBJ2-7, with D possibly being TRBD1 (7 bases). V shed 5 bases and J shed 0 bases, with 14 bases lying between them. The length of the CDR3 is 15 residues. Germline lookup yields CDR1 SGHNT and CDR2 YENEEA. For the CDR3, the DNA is TGTGCCAGCAGCCTTACAGGGGACTCCTCCTACGAGCAGTACTTC. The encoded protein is CASSLTGDSSYEQYF.

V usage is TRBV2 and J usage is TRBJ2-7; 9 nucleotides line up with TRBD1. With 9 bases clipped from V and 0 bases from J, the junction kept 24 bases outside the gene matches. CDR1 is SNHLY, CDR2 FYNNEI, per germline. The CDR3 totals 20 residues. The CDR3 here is CASGFQTQGARWDHSYEQYF. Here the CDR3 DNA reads TGTGCCAGTGGTTTCCAGACACAGGGGGCACGATGGGACCACTCCTACGAGCAGTACTTC.

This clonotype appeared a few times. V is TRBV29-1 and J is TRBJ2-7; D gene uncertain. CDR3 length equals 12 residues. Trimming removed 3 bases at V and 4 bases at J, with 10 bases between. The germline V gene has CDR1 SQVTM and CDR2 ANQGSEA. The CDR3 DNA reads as TGCAGCGTTGAGGAGCAGGCTTACGAGCAGTACTTC. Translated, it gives CSVEEQAYEQYF.

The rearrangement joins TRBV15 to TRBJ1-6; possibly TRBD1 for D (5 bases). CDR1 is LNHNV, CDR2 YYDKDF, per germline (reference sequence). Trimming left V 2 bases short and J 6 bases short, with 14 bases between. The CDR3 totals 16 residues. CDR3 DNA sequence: TGTGCCACCAGCAGACCCCCCAGGGTGGGTAATTCACCCCTCCACTTT. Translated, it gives CATSRPPRVGNSPLHF.

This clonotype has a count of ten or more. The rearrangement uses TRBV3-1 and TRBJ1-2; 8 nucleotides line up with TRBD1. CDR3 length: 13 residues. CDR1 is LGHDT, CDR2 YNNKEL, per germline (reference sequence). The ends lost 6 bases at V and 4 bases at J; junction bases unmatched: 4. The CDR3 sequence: CASSAQGVYGYTF. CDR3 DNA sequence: TGTGCCAGCAGTGCACAGGGGGTCTATGGCTACACCTTC.

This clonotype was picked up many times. CDR3 bases: TGTGCCAGCAGCCCACGAAAGGGCCGCACAGATACGCAGTATTTT. It encodes CASSPRKGRTDTQYF. This chain connects TRBV3-1 to TRBJ2-3, with D unresolved. This CDR3 is built from 15 residues. Germline V lookup: CDR1 LGHDT, CDR2 YNNKEL (reference sequence). The germline V and J ends were trimmed by 4 bases and 1 base, with 12 bases remaining between them.

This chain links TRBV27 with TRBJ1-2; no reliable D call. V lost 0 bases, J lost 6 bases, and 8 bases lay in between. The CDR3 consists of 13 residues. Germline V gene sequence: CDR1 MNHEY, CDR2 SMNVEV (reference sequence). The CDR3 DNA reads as TGTGCCAGCAGTTTATCGATAGGGAATGGCTACACCTTC. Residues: CASSLSIGNGYTF.

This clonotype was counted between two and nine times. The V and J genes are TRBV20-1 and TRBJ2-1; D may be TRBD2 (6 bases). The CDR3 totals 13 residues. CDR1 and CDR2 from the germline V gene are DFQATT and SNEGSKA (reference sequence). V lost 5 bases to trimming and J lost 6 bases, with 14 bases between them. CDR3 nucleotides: TGCAGTGCTTACGGGAGACGGAGCAATGAGCAGTTCTTC. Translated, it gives CSAYGRRSNEQFF.

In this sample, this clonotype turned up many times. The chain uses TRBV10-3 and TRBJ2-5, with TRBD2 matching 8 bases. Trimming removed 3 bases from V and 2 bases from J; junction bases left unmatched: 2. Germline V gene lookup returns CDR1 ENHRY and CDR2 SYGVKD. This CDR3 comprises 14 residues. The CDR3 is CAISDTSGQETQYF. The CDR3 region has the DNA TGTGCCATCAGTGATACTAGCGGTCAAGAGACCCAGTACTTC.

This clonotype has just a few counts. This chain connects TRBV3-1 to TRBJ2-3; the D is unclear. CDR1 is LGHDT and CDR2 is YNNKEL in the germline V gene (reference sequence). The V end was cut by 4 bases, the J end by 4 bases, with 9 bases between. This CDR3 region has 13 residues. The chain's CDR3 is CASSPSIPDTQYF. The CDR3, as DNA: TGTGCCAGCAGCCCGAGTATACCAGATACGCAGTATTTT.

CDR3 in DNA: TGCAGTGCTAGAGATTTCGGCCTTACCAGGGTGGGGGAGCTGTTTTTT. Translation: CSARDFGLTRVGELFF. V usage is TRBV20-1 and J usage is TRBJ2-2, with a weak D call TRBD1 (5 bases). CDR1 DFQATT and CDR2 SNEGSKA come from the germline V gene (reference sequence). Trimming took off 0 bases at V and 8 bases at J, with 19 bases between the two ends. This CDR3 region has 16 residues.

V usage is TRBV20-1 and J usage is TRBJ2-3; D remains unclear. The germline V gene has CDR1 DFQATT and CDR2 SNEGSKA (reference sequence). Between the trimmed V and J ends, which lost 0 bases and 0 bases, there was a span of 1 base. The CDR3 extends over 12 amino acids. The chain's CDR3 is CSARESTDTQYF. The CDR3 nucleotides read TGCAGTGCTAGAGAGAGCACAGATACGCAGTATTTT.

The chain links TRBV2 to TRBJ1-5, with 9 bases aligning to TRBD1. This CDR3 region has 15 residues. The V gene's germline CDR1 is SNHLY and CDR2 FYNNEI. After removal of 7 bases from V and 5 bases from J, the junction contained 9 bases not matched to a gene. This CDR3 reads CASTRRTGVHQPQHF. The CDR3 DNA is TGTGCCAGCACGAGACGGACAGGGGTTCATCAGCCCCAGCATTTT.

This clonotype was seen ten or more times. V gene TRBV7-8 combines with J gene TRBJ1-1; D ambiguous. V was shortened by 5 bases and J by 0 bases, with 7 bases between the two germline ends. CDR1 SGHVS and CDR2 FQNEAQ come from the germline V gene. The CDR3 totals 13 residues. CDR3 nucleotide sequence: TGTGCCAGCAGCCGGATGATGAACACTGAAGCTTTCTTT. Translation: CASSRMMNTEAFF.

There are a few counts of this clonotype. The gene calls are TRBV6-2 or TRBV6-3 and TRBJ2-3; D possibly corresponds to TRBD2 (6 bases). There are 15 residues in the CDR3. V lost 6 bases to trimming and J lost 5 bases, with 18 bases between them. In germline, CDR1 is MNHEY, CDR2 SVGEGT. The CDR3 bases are TGTGCCAGCAGCCCGAGTCGGGGGAGAAGAGATACGCAGTATTTT. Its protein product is CASSPSRGRRDTQYF.

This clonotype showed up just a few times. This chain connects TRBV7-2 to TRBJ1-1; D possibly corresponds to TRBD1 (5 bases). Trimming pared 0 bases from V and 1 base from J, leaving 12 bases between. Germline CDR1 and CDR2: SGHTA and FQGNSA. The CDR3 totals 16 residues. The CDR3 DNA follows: TGTGCCAGCAGCTTAGCGCAGGGTCTTCCGAACACTGAAGCTTTCTTT. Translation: CASSLAQGLPNTEAFF.

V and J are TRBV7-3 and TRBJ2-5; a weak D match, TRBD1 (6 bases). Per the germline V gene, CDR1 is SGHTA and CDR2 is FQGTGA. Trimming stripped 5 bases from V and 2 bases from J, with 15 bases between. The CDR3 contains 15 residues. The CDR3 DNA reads TGTGCCAGCAGCCCTCGGCCGACAGGACAAGAGACCCAGTACTTC. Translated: CASSPRPTGQETQYF.

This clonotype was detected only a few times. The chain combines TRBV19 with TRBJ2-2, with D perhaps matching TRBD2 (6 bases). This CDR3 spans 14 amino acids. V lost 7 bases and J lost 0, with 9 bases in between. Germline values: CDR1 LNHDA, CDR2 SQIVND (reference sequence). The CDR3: CASTASANTGELFF. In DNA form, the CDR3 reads TGTGCCAGTACGGCTAGCGCGAACACCGGGGAGCTGTTTTTT.

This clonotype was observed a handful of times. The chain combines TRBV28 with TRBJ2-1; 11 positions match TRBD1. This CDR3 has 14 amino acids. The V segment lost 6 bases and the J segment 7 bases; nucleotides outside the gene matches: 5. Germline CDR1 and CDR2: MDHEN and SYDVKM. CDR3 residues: CASSNGQGANEQFF. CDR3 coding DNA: TGTGCCAGCAGCAATGGACAGGGGGCGAATGAGCAGTTCTTC.

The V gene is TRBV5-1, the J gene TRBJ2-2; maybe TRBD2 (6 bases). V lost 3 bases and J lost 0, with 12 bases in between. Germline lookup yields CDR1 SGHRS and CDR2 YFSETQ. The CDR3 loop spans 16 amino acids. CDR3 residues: CASSSLSGANTGELFF. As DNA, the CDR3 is TGCGCCAGCAGCTCCCTTAGCGGAGCGAACACCGGGGAGCTGTTTTTT.

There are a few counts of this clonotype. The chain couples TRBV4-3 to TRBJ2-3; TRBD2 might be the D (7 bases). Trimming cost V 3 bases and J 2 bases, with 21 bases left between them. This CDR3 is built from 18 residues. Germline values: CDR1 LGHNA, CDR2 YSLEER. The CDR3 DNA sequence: TGCGCCAGCAGCCACCGAGGGGGGGCCGGAATAAACACAGATACGCAGTATTTT. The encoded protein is CASSHRGGAGINTDTQYF.

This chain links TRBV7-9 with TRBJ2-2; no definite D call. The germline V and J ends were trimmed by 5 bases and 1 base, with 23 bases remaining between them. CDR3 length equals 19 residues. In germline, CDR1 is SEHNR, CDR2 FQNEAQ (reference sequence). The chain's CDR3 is CASSPSLLPRVGNTGELFF. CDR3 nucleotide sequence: TGTGCCAGCAGCCCTTCTCTCCTGCCCCGGGTTGGGAACACCGGGGAGCTGTTTTTT.

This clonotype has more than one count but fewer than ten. CDR3 loop: CASTRQGARTEAFF. As DNA, the CDR3 is TGCGCCAGCACCCGACAGGGGGCTCGAACTGAAGCTTTCTTT. J is TRBJ1-1 and V is TRBV5-1; 10 bases align to TRBD1. V trimming: 6 bases; J trimming: 5 bases; junction bases outside the gene matches: 7. The CDR3 is 14 amino acids. Per germline, CDR1 SGHRS and CDR2 YFSETQ.

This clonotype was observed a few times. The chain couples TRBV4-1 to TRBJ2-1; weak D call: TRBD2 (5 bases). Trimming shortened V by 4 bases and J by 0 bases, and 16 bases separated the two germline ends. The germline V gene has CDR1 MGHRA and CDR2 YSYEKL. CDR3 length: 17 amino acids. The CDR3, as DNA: TGCGCCAGCAGCCCCTCCCCAGCGGCTCGCTCCTACAATGAGCAGTTCTTC. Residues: CASSPSPAARSYNEQFF.

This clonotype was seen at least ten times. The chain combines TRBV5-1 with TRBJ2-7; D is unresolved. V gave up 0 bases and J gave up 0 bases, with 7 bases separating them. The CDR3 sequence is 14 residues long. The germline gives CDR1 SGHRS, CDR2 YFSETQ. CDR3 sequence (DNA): TGCGCCAGCAGCTTGGCCACCTTCTCCTACGAGCAGTACTTC. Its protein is CASSLATFSYEQYF. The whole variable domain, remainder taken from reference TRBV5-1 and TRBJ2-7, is KAGVTQTPRYLIKTRGQQVTLSCSPISGHRSVSWYQQTPGQGLQFLFEYFSETQRNKGNFPGRFSGRQFSNSRSEMNVSTLELGDSALYLCASSLATFSYEQYFGPGTRLTVT.

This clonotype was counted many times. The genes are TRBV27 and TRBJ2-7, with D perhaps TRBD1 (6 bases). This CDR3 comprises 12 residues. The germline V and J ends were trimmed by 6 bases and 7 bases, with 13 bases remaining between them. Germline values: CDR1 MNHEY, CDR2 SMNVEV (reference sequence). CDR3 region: CASSTGLREQYF. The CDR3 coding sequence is TGTGCCAGCAGCACAGGGCTCCGGGAGCAGTACTTC.